This T cell receptor beta chain came from a study of HIV-infected children after antiretroviral therapy interruption. Study-level background: Interruption-arm samples span weeks 0, 12, interruption end (24 or 48), and about 3 years post-study. Study conclusions and caveats: The Gini coefficient of naive CD4+ repertoires rose, returning to baseline by 3 years.

The CDR3 is 14 amino acids. Per germline, CDR1 SGHTA and CDR2 FQGNSA. Trimming left V 5 bases short and J 10 bases short, with 20 bases between. This clonotype has at least ten counts. The antigen is unknown. As to treatment: PENTA 11 planned treatment interruption arm or continuous ART arm. Unique molecular identifiers were included in an RNA-based 3' RACE TCR library. One entry per CDR3 protein, called by TCRdb with MiXCR from the 3' RACE reads. There are some 90,000 distinct CDR3 sequences in the sample; approximately 6.9% occur only once, and around 1.1% lies in the top ten. This chain uses TRBV7-2 with TRBJ1-2, with D maybe TRBD1 (5 bases). The source was CD45RA+ CD4+ T cells from PBMCs, pooled from several time points, collected from a donor given antiretroviral therapy, either interrupted or continuous. The sample's subset: naive CD4+ CD45RA+ CD45RO- T cells. The receptor was isolated from a pool of human donors with HIV. The CDR3 protein is CASSPSDRLVFYTF. The CDR3 DNA is TGTGCCAGCAGCCCCTCCGACAGACTAGTTTTCTACACCTTC.